Presented here are 15 T cell receptor beta chains from one specimen sequenced in a study of beta chain features in type 1 diabetes. The sequenced template was cDNA made from the entire isolated RNA. Data came from immunoSEQ multiplex PCR; TCRdb stores just in-frame clones and leaves some out. The data hold 200,000 to 250,000 clones, with approximately 14% observed a single time. Antigens for these TCRs are unknown. Whole-study findings and limits: All four CD4+ subsets of Type 1 diabetes patients contained TCRB CDR3s that were moderately but significantly shorter.

The sequenced sample consisted of naive CD4+ T cells from blood. These receptors all stem from a man in his thirties or forties with type 1 diabetes.

The chain carries TRBV7-8 and TRBJ1-5; D not certain. Germline values: CDR1 SGHVS, CDR2 FQNEAQ. With 1 base removed from V and 0 bases from J, the gap between germline ends came to 7 bases. The CDR3 loop spans 15 amino acids. CDR3 DNA sequence: TGTGCCAGCAGCTTAGGGCAGGTTAGCAATCAGCCCCAGCATTTT. This sequence encodes CASSLGQVSNQPQHF. The full variable domain, completed using reference TRBV7-8 and TRBJ1-5, is GAGVSQSPRYKVAKRGQDVALRCDPISGHVSLFWYQQALGQGPEFLTYFQNEAQLDKSGLPSDRFFAERPEGSVSTLKIQRTQQEDSAVYLCASSLGQVSNQPQHFGDGTRLSIL.

A word on this clone: Other DNA sequences in the sample encode the same CDR3. The chain recombines TRBV18 with TRBJ2-6, with unresolved D. Looked up from germline, CDR1 is KGHSH and CDR2 is LQKENI. CDR3 length: 14 amino acids. The V end lost 3 bases, the J end lost 1 base, and 4 bases lay between the germline ends. The CDR3 nucleotides read TGTGCCAGCTCACCTCTTTCTGGGGCCAACGTCCTGACTTTC. Residues: CASSPLSGANVLTF.

The chain is built from TRBV19 and TRBJ1-2; D uncertain. The CDR3 totals 13 residues. Looked up from germline, CDR1 is LNHDA and CDR2 is SQIVND (reference sequence). Trimming stripped 7 bases from V and 3 bases from J, with 12 bases between. CDR3 sequence: CASNPDGDYGYTF. CDR3 nucleotides: TGTGCCAGTAACCCGGACGGGGACTATGGCTACACCTTC.

This clone turned up a few times. The rearrangement links TRBV27 to TRBJ2-7; TRBD2 matches 8 bases. This CDR3 comprises 15 residues. Germline assignment: CDR1 MNHEY and CDR2 SMNVEV (reference sequence). Germline trimming cut 4 bases from V and 7 bases from J; bases unmatched to any gene: 12. The CDR3 sequence is CASSSYSGRLREQYF. DNA of the CDR3: TGTGCCAGCAGTTCATACAGCGGGAGATTGAGGGAGCAGTACTTC.

This chain connects TRBV4-1 to TRBJ1-6, with 11 bases identical to TRBD1. CDR1 and CDR2 from the germline V gene are MGHRA and YSYEKL. V was pared by 11 bases and J by 10 bases, with 13 bases of the junction left unmatched. CDR3 length: 15 residues. CDR3 nucleotides: TGCGCCTCCCAGCCCGGGACAGGGGGAGGGTCACCCCTCCACTTT. It specifies CASQPGTGGGSPLHF.

This clone was seen a few times. The genes are TRBV5-4 and TRBJ2-5; 7 positions match TRBD2. This CDR3 is 16 amino acids long. Germline CDR1 and CDR2: SGHNT and YYREEE (reference sequence). V lost 4 bases, J lost 5 bases, and 14 bases stayed unmatched. The CDR3 loop is CASSSGTPGVRETQYF. The CDR3 bases are TGTGCCAGCAGCAGCGGGACTCCCGGGGTCCGGGAGACCCAGTACTTC. Full variable domain (outside the CDR3, taken from reference TRBV5-4 and TRBJ2-5): ETGVTQSPTHLIKTRGQQVTLRCSSQSGHNTVSWYQQALGQGPQFIFQYYREEENGRGNFPPRFSGLQFPNYSSELNVNALELDDSALYLCASSSGTPGVRETQYFGPGTRLLVL.

The chain joins TRBV27 to TRBJ2-7, with 8 bases aligning to TRBD2. Germline CDR1 is MNHEY and CDR2 is SMNVEV (reference sequence). After removal of 5 bases from V and 0 bases from J, the junction contained 6 bases not matched to a gene. The CDR3 extends over 15 amino acids. DNA of the CDR3: TGTGCCAGCAGTCTCCGGGGGGGGCCCTCCTACGAGCAGTACTTC. Translating it yields CASSLRGGPSYEQYF.

V is TRBV7-9 and J is TRBJ1-1, with D possibly TRBD1 on 5 matching bases. CDR1 SEHNR and CDR2 FQNEAQ come from the germline V gene (reference sequence). The V end lost 5 bases, the J end lost 11 bases, and 15 bases lay between the germline ends. CDR3 length: 12 amino acids. The CDR3 sequence is CASSAGGSQAFF. The CDR3 DNA sequence: TGTGCCAGCAGCGCCGGGGGATCCCAGGCTTTCTTT.

The gene calls are TRBV7-9 and TRBJ2-7; tentative D call: TRBD2 (5 bases). Germline V gene data show CDR1 as SEHNR and CDR2 as FQNEAQ (reference sequence). The CDR3 spans 13 residues. Deletions cut 0 bases from V and 5 bases from J, with 8 bases between. The CDR3 bases are TGTGCCAGCAGCTTAGCGGGAGTAGACGAGCAGTACTTC. Protein: CASSLAGVDEQYF.

The table lists this clone with a few counts. The gene calls are TRBV7-2 and TRBJ2-7; 11 bases are shared with TRBD1. The CDR3 has 15 residues. V was clipped by 4 bases and J by 4 bases; unmatched bases: 6. Per germline, CDR1 SGHTA and CDR2 FQGNSA. The CDR3 bases are TGTGCCAGCAGCTACGGGACAGGGGGAGGTTACGAGCAGTACTTC. Protein sequence: CASSYGTGGGYEQYF.

The CDR3 DNA follows: TGCGCCAGCAGCTTTCGGGGACAGGGGACGACAGATACGCAGTATTTT. It translates to CASSFRGQGTTDTQYF. The V call is TRBV5-1, the J call TRBJ2-3, with 10 nucleotides matching TRBD1. J lost 3 bases, V lost 2 bases, and 6 bases had no gene match. The CDR3 is made up of 16 amino acids. In germline, CDR1 is SGHRS, CDR2 YFSETQ. The full variable domain, its missing parts supplied by reference TRBV5-1 and TRBJ2-3, is KAGVTQTPRYLIKTRGQQVTLSCSPISGHRSVSWYQQTPGQGLQFLFEYFSETQRNKGNFPGRFSGRQFSNSRSEMNVSTLELGDSALYLCASSFRGQGTTDTQYFGPGTRLTVL.

The V gene is TRBV29-1, the J gene TRBJ1-1, with no clear D. CDR3 length: 13 residues. CDR1 SQVTM and CDR2 ANQGSEA come from the germline V gene. V shed 4 bases and J shed 1 base, with 10 bases lying between them. The CDR3 DNA follows: TGCAGCGTTGTTCGGCGGCAGAACACTGAAGCTTTCTTT. Residues: CSVVRRQNTEAFF.

This clone was seen more than once but under ten times. V is TRBV5-1 and J is TRBJ2-1, with 10 bases identical to TRBD2. V was pared by 4 bases and J by 4 bases, with 8 bases of the junction left unmatched. Germline V gene data show CDR1 as SGHRS and CDR2 as YFSETQ. The CDR3 runs to 16 residues. The CDR3 DNA reads TGCGCCAGCAGCCCCCCCCTAGCGGGGGCTTACAATGAGCAGTTCTTC. This encodes CASSPPLAGAYNEQFF. Together with reference TRBV5-1 and TRBJ2-1, the CDR3 gives the full variable domain: KAGVTQTPRYLIKTRGQQVTLSCSPISGHRSVSWYQQTPGQGLQFLFEYFSETQRNKGNFPGRFSGRQFSNSRSEMNVSTLELGDSALYLCASSPPLAGAYNEQFFGPGTRLTVL.

The chain carries TRBV6-5 and TRBJ2-7; possibly TRBD1 for D (5 bases). V dropped 0 bases and J dropped 3 bases, with 9 bases sitting between them. From germline, CDR1 is MNHEY and CDR2 SVGAGI. The CDR3 runs 14 residues. CDR3 bases: TGTGCCAGCAGTTACTCGATCAGGGACTACGAGCAGTACTTC. Amino acid sequence: CASSYSIRDYEQYF.

The J gene is TRBJ1-2, the V gene TRBV6-5, with TRBD1 identical over 8 bases. Germline V gene lookup returns CDR1 MNHEY and CDR2 SVGAGI. CDR3 length equals 13 residues. Trimming removed 10 bases from V and 2 bases from J; junction bases left unmatched: 6. CDR3 DNA: TGTGCCACCAGGCGGACAGGGAACTATGGCTACACCTTC. Protein sequence: CATRRTGNYGYTF.